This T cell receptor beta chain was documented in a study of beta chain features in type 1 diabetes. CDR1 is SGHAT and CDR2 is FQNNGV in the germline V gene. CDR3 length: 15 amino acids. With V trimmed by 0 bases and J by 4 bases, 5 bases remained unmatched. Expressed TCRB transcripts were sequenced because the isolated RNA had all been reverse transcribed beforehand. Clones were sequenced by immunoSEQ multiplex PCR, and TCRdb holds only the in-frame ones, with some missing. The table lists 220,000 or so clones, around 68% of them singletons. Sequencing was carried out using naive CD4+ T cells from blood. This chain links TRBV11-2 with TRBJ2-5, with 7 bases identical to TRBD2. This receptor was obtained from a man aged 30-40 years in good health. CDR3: CASSLDPAGSETQYF. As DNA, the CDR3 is TGTGCCAGCAGCTTAGATCCAGCGGGGTCAGAGACCCAGTACTTC.